What follows are 13 T cell receptor beta chains derived from one specimen sequenced in a study of PD-L1 blockade in urothelial cancer. Noted time point: pretreatment peripheral blood. TCRdb keeps only in-frame clones here, not all; method: immunoSEQ multiplex PCR. The profile shows about 49,000 clones, 79% of them singletons. Specimen: PBMCs, collected around atezolizumab (anti-PD-L1) treatment. The receptor set was obtained from a man aged 65 to 79 with urothelial cancer.

The chain couples TRBV2 to TRBJ2-5; TRBD2 matches 9 bases. Germline V gene lookup returns CDR1 SNHLY and CDR2 FYNNEI. The CDR3 is made up of 16 amino acids. V lost 1 base and J lost 4; bases outside the gene matches: 7. The CDR3 here is CASSEDRGSGRETQYF. The CDR3 nucleotides read TGTGCCAGCAGTGAAGACCGGGGTAGCGGGAGAGAGACCCAGTACTTC.

The chain joins TRBV27 to TRBJ2-5, with D perhaps matching TRBD2 (6 bases). This CDR3 is 15 amino acids long. V lost 3 bases and J 5 bases, leaving 16 bases between the germline ends. Germline-derived CDR1 and CDR2 are MNHEY and SMNVEV (reference sequence). The CDR3 reads CASSLASGLAETQYF. CDR3 bases: TGTGCCAGCAGTTTGGCTTCGGGACTTGCGGAGACCCAGTACTTC.

J is TRBJ2-6 and V is TRBV19, with TRBD2 matching over 7 bases. Germline V gene lookup returns CDR1 LNHDA and CDR2 SQIVND (reference sequence). V was pared by 1 base and J by 6 bases, with 6 bases of the junction left unmatched. The CDR3 sequence is 16 residues long. The CDR3 DNA reads as TGTGCCAGTAGTATAGGTCCGGGAGGTGAGGCCAACGTCCTGACTTTC. It specifies CASSIGPGGEANVLTF.

The rearrangement joins TRBV6-1 to TRBJ2-2; possibly TRBD2 for D (5 bases). V was clipped by 2 bases and J by 9 bases, with 13 bases between them. The CDR3 loop spans 14 amino acids. Germline V gene data show CDR1 as MNHNS and CDR2 as SASEGT. The CDR3 coding sequence is TGTGCCAGCAGTGAACCCCGGGGTAGTCGGGAGCTGTTTTTT. Protein product: CASSEPRGSRELFF.

This chain joins TRBV19 and TRBJ1-4; D is undetermined. CDR3 length equals 15 residues. V was pared by 5 bases and J by 2 bases, with 12 bases between. Germline V gives CDR1 LNHDA, CDR2 SQIVND (reference sequence). As DNA, the CDR3 is TGTGCCAGTAGTCCTCTGGCCGGGACTAATGAAAAACTGTTTTTT. It encodes CASSPLAGTNEKLFF.

This sequence joins TRBV29-1 and TRBJ1-1; a weak D match, TRBD1 (5 bases). The CDR3 has 12 amino acids. Germline V lookup: CDR1 SQVTM, CDR2 ANQGSEA. V dropped 7 bases and J dropped 5 bases, with 14 bases sitting between them. DNA of the CDR3: TGCAGCGCTGGAGACAGTTTGACTGAAGCTTTCTTT. Encoded protein: CSAGDSLTEAFF.

This sequence joins TRBV19 and TRBJ2-7; the D is unclear. The CDR3 runs 15 residues. Trimming stripped 4 bases from V and 0 bases from J, with 13 bases between. Germline-derived CDR1 and CDR2 are LNHDA and SQIVND (reference sequence). The CDR3: CASSTNYESSYEQYF. DNA for the CDR3: TGTGCCAGTAGTACCAACTACGAAAGCTCCTACGAGCAGTACTTC.

Only a few counts were recorded for this clone. V usage is TRBV7-9 and J usage is TRBJ2-3; TRBD2 matches 13 bases. CDR1 is SEHNR and CDR2 is FQNEAQ in the germline V gene (reference sequence). CDR3 length equals 16 residues. V lost 7 bases and J lost 4; bases outside the gene matches: 8. The CDR3 sequence: CASTPRTSGSSDTQYF. DNA for the CDR3: TGTGCCAGCACCCCACGGACTAGCGGGAGTTCAGATACGCAGTATTTT.

The rearrangement links TRBV7-9 to TRBJ2-5; 9 positions agree with TRBD1. Trimming cost V 5 bases and J 5 bases; bases outside gene matches: 6. Per the germline V gene, CDR1 is SEHNR and CDR2 is FQNEAQ (reference sequence). The CDR3 sequence is 14 residues long. This CDR3 reads CASSPTGGRETQYF. CDR3 in DNA: TGTGCCAGCAGCCCTACAGGGGGCAGGGAGACCCAGTACTTC.

This clone was seen more than once but under ten times. The V gene is TRBV19, the J gene TRBJ1-5; TRBD1 matches 7 bases. Germline V gives CDR1 LNHDA, CDR2 SQIVND (reference sequence). The CDR3 runs to 14 residues. The V segment lost 6 bases and the J segment 5 bases; nucleotides outside the gene matches: 7. The CDR3 reads CASRTWDSDQPQHF. CDR3 in DNA: TGTGCCAGTAGGACCTGGGACAGCGATCAGCCCCAGCATTTT.

V and J are TRBV19 and TRBJ1-2; unclear D gene. The V and J ends lost 6 bases and 6 bases respectively, with 8 bases between them. Per germline, CDR1 LNHDA and CDR2 SQIVND (reference sequence). The CDR3 totals 11 residues. The CDR3 region has the DNA TGTGCCAGTAGATGGGCTGATGGCTACACCTTC. Encoded protein: CASRWADGYTF.

V usage is TRBV7-6 and J usage is TRBJ2-7; 7 nucleotides match TRBD2. Germline CDR1 is SGHVS and CDR2 is FNYEAQ. V was pared by 0 bases and J by 0 bases, with 11 bases of the junction left unmatched. This CDR3 contains 18 residues. This CDR3 is CASSLAGLLGGSSYEQYF. CDR3 bases: TGTGCCAGCAGCTTAGCGGGATTGTTGGGGGGGAGCTCCTACGAGCAGTACTTC.

As DNA, the CDR3 is TGTGCCAGCGCCCCGGGATTAGATACGCAGTATTTT. Amino acid sequence: CASAPGLDTQYF. J is TRBJ2-3 and V is TRBV2, with a weak D call TRBD2 (5 bases). Germline CDR1 SNHLY, CDR2 FYNNEI. V lost 8 bases to trimming and J lost 5 bases, with 11 bases between them. This CDR3 comprises 12 residues.